This TCR beta chain comes out of a study of preoperative IRX-2 immunotherapy in early breast cancer (dated by TCRdb to about 2019). V lost 6 bases and J lost 3 bases; the stretch between them is 9 bases long. The CDR1 and CDR2 encoded by the germline V gene are MDHEN and SYDVKM. The CDR3 numbers 13 residues from cysteine through phenylalanine. This entry keeps only the CDR3 DNA: 39 bases, framed from base 1. Comment on this clone: The clone's antigen remains unknown. No much larger clonotype is one base removed from it; base qualities were not supplied.

What the treatment or condition label conveys for this sample: preoperative locoregional IRX-2 cytokine immunotherapy. The samples were obtained from a phase Ib study that tested preoperative, locoregional IRX-2 cytokine immunotherapy meant to prime immune responses. Donors were patients with early-stage breast cancer who received IRX-2 before surgery. Preparation of the library involved the immunoSEQ multiplex PCR assay. The source is immuneACCESS, and TCRdb retained only in-frame sequences with V and J called. Part of the clones is not carried over; for the studies checked, unresolved V genes explain less than half of this, and the remainder is unexplained. Present in this sample are around 25,000 clones, 65% to 85% of which were seen just once. The ten most abundant clones make up around 2.3% of the sample.

The TCR sequence derives from a human donor with breast cancer. Here the chain combines TRBV28 and TRBJ2-1; TRBD1 might be the D gene, on 6 matching bases. The starting material was lymph node tissue, obtained before IRX-2 immunotherapy. The nucleotide sequence is TGTGCCAGCAGACGCAGGGGCTACAATGAGCAGTTCTTC. It specifies CASRRRGYNEQFF.